This T cell receptor beta chain is from a study of blood T cell repertoires in COVID-19. For the study at large: Spain, Italy and the United States supplied samples that represented acute and convalescent COVID-19. T cells, B-cell-depleted T cells, or PBMCs provided the cDNA or gDNA that served as material.

This clone was counted a few times. Per germline, CDR1 WSHSY and CDR2 SAAADI. The V gene end was trimmed by 6 bases and the J gene end by 0 bases; junction bases not matched to a gene: 4. The CDR3 contains 14 residues. Repertoires were generated with immunoSEQ multiplex PCR, while TCRdb's copy carries only in-frame clones and drops some. The sample contains 200,000 to 300,000 clones, about four fifths of which appear only once. The genes are TRBV10-2 and TRBJ1-2, with 7 bases matching TRBD1. The TCR was taken from a man aged 45-65 years with acute or convalescent COVID-19. Material for sequencing was peripheral blood. The CDR3 loop reads CASRQGPSNYGYTF. The DNA of the CDR3 is TGCGCCAGCAGACAGGGGCCTTCTAACTATGGCTACACCTTC.